The 15 T cell receptor beta chains below come from one sample, sequenced in a study of cytomegalovirus exposure and HLA in healthy donors. The PCR was carried out with 60 Vbeta primers and 13 Jbeta primers. Data came from immunoSEQ multiplex PCR; TCRdb stores just in-frame clones and leaves some out. This repertoire includes under 75,000 clones. The sequenced sample was PBMCs. The receptors derive from a female donor in good health and CMV-seropositive.

This chain links TRBV5-1 with TRBJ2-3, with D perhaps matching TRBD1 (6 bases). The length of the CDR3 is 14 residues. V lost 2 bases and J 2 bases, leaving 9 bases between the germline ends. Germline values: CDR1 SGHRS, CDR2 YFSETQ. The CDR3: CASSFSGVTDTQYF. The CDR3 DNA reads as TGCGCCAGCAGCTTTTCAGGGGTCACAGATACGCAGTATTTT.

The rearrangement links TRBV18 to TRBJ2-2; TRBD2 matches 8 bases. Germline values: CDR1 KGHSH, CDR2 LQKENI. This CDR3 is 16 amino acids long. Unmatched junction bases numbered 9, after V lost 8 bases and J lost 1 base. The CDR3 sequence is CASLPLAGLNTGELFF. CDR3 coding DNA: TGTGCCAGCCTACCCTTAGCGGGACTGAACACCGGGGAGCTGTTTTTT.

The CDR3 protein is CASSLGPARAIQYF. CDR3 DNA sequence: TGTGCCAGCAGCTTAGGCCCAGCCAGGGCCATTCAGTACTTC. The chain joins TRBV7-2 to TRBJ2-4; tentatively, D is TRBD1 (5 bases). This CDR3 has 14 amino acids. Trimming removed 1 base from V and 9 bases from J, with 13 bases in between. The germline V gene has CDR1 SGHTA and CDR2 FQGNSA.

V and J are TRBV19 and TRBJ2-3; possible D gene TRBD2, 5 bases. CDR1 and CDR2 from the germline V gene are LNHDA and SQIVND (reference sequence). Deletions cut 1 base from V and 3 bases from J, with 8 bases between. The CDR3 covers 14 residues. Here the CDR3 DNA reads TGTGCCAGTAGTATAGTCCCGGGAACAGATACGCAGTATTTT. Its translation: CASSIVPGTDTQYF.

The rearrangement links TRBV6-5 to TRBJ2-7, with D possibly being TRBD1 (5 bases). With 7 bases removed from V and 7 bases from J, the gap between germline ends came to 17 bases. Germline-derived CDR1 and CDR2 are MNHEY and SVGAGI. The CDR3 spans 13 residues. CDR3 loop: CASTDRGKGEQYF. The CDR3 DNA is TGTGCCAGCACTGACAGAGGCAAGGGGGAGCAGTACTTC.

The chain recombines TRBV7-9 with TRBJ2-2, with D perhaps TRBD2 (5 bases). Trimming stripped 1 base from V and 2 bases from J, with 11 bases between. This CDR3 is 16 amino acids long. Germline CDR1 is SEHNR and CDR2 is FQNEAQ (reference sequence). The CDR3 here is CASSLGSSGNTGELFF. The CDR3 DNA follows: TGTGCCAGCAGCTTAGGCTCATCGGGAAACACCGGGGAGCTGTTTTTT.

This chain joins TRBV11-2 and TRBJ2-7, with TRBD2 matching 7 bases. The CDR3 spans 19 residues. Germline lookup yields CDR1 SGHAT and CDR2 FQNNGV. V lost 0 bases to trimming and J lost 2 bases; unmatched junction nucleotides: 16. The CDR3 sequence: CASSLDRIRGREIPYEQYF. The CDR3 DNA is TGTGCCAGCAGCTTAGATAGAATAAGAGGGCGGGAGATCCCCTACGAGCAGTACTTC.

The V call is TRBV4-3, the J call TRBJ2-7; 11 bases line up with TRBD2. The length of the CDR3 is 16 residues. J lost 3 bases, V lost 0 bases, and 4 bases had no gene match. Germline V lookup: CDR1 LGHNA, CDR2 YSLEER. CDR3 coding DNA: TGCGCCAGCAGCCAAGATTGGGGGACTAGCGGCTACGAGCAGTACTTC. Protein: CASSQDWGTSGYEQYF.

The rearrangement uses TRBV7-2 and TRBJ2-1; perhaps TRBD1 as D (5 bases). V was trimmed by 3 bases and J by 4 bases, leaving 10 bases between them. The CDR3 totals 14 residues. Per germline, CDR1 SGHTA and CDR2 FQGNSA. The CDR3 DNA sequence: TGTGCCAGCAGCTTTTTGGCAGGGTACAATGAGCAGTTCTTC. Translating it yields CASSFLAGYNEQFF.

V is TRBV20-1 and J is TRBJ2-7, with a tentative D call TRBD1 (6 bases). Germline V gives CDR1 DFQATT, CDR2 SNEGSKA (reference sequence). V shed 8 bases and J shed 2 bases, with 10 bases lying between them. CDR3 length: 11 residues. The CDR3 spells CSSGQPYEQYF. DNA for the CDR3: TGCAGTAGTGGACAGCCCTACGAGCAGTACTTC.

The V call is TRBV2, the J call TRBJ2-7, with D perhaps matching TRBD1 (6 bases). V dropped 8 bases and J dropped 2 bases, with 16 bases sitting between them. CDR1 and CDR2 (germline): SNHLY, FYNNEI. This CDR3 contains 14 residues. This CDR3 is CASAGDTGAYEQYF. The CDR3 nucleotides read TGTGCCAGCGCTGGGGACACGGGCGCCTACGAGCAGTACTTC. Supplemented by reference TRBV2 and TRBJ2-7, the full variable domain reads EPEVTQTPSHQVTQMGQEVILRCVPISNHLYFYWYRQILGQKVEFLVSFYNNEISEKSEIFDDQFSVERPDGSNFTLKIRSTKLEDSAMYFCASAGDTGAYEQYFGPGTRLTVT.

V usage is TRBV5-6 and J usage is TRBJ1-4; D unresolved. The CDR3 is 14 amino acids. Trimming removed 1 base from V and 5 bases from J, with 9 bases in between. Germline-derived CDR1 and CDR2 are SGHDT and YYEEEE. CDR3 DNA: TGTGCCAGCAGCTTGACAGAAGGAAATGAAAAACTGTTTTTT. This encodes CASSLTEGNEKLFF.

This chain connects TRBV5-6 to TRBJ1-2, with a tentative D call TRBD1 (5 bases). There are 16 residues in the CDR3. Germline CDR1 reads SGHDT; CDR2 reads YYEEEE. V was trimmed by 4 bases and J by 6 bases, leaving 22 bases between them. The CDR3: CASSQIPGTDIDGYTF. The CDR3 nucleotides read TGTGCCAGCAGCCAAATACCCGGGACTGACATTGATGGCTACACCTTC.

This sequence joins TRBV20-1 and TRBJ1-2, with 8 bases identical to TRBD1. The germline V gene encodes CDR1 DFQATT and CDR2 SNEGSKA (reference sequence). J lost 8 bases, V lost 5 bases, and 4 bases had no gene match. The CDR3 contains 11 residues. CDR3 sequence: CSADDRGGYTF. The CDR3 region has the DNA TGCAGTGCTGATGACAGGGGCGGCTACACCTTC.

This chain joins TRBV7-2 and TRBJ1-1; 7 bases map to TRBD1. The CDR3 spans 16 residues. The germline V gene encodes CDR1 SGHTA and CDR2 FQGNSA. The V segment lost 1 base and the J segment 2 bases; nucleotides outside the gene matches: 7. For the CDR3, the DNA is TGTGCCAGCAGCTTAGTAGGGGGCGCACTTAACACTGAAGCTTTCTTT. Protein product: CASSLVGGALNTEAFF.